Each of the 21 T cell receptor beta chains below was sequenced from the same sample in a study of read filtering for tumor transcriptome and immune sequencing. This library used around 0.4 ug RNA and molecular barcoded adaptors spanning alpha/delta and beta/gamma chains. TCRdb redid the calling of the reads with MiXCR, one entry per CDR3 protein. The sample lists more than 30,000 distinct CDR3 sequences; around 15% were seen once. Sequencing used a population of CD138-negative cells sorted from bone marrow. The receptors stem from a donor aged 40 or older with multiple myeloma.

V usage is TRBV6-6 and J usage is TRBJ2-7; weak D call: TRBD1 (6 bases). Trimming cost V 3 bases and J 3 bases, with 18 bases left between them. This CDR3 contains 16 residues. Germline-derived CDR1 and CDR2 are MNHNY and SVGAGI (reference sequence). The CDR3 sequence is CASSYQAGTGYYEQYF. CDR3 nucleotides: TGTGCCAGCAGTTATCAAGCCGGTACAGGGTACTACGAGCAGTACTTC.

This clonotype was found many times. CDR3 amino acids: CASTSAIGLSYNEQFF. Here the CDR3 DNA reads TGTGCCAGCACCTCAGCGATCGGACTCTCCTACAATGAGCAGTTCTTC. The chain has TRBV7-9 and TRBJ2-1, with D perhaps matching TRBD2 (5 bases). Germline CDR1 is SEHNR and CDR2 is FQNEAQ (reference sequence). The CDR3 sequence is 16 residues long. The germline V and J ends were trimmed by 7 bases and 0 bases, with 16 bases remaining between them.

A note on this clonotype: Given a far larger clone just one base away, this is likely a sequencing read error. V is TRBV6-2 or TRBV6-3 and J is TRBJ2-1; 8 nucleotides line up with TRBD2. V lost 6 bases to trimming and J lost 5 bases; unmatched junction nucleotides: 12. This CDR3 comprises 16 residues. Per germline, CDR1 MNHEY and CDR2 SVGEGT. As DNA, the CDR3 is TGTGCCAGCAGGGACTTTATGCGGGGGGCCCACAATGAGCAGTTCTTC. Protein: CASRDFMRGAHNEQFF.

A few counts support this clonotype. This chain links TRBV11-1 with TRBJ2-1; 8 nucleotides line up with TRBD2. The V and J ends lost 3 bases and 2 bases, in that order; junction bases with no gene match: 3. Germline V CDR1 and CDR2: SGHAT, FQDESV (reference sequence). The CDR3 length is 15 residues. Written as DNA, the CDR3 is TGTGCCAGCAGCTTTTCCGGGGGGGCCTACAATGAGCAGTTCTTC. This sequence encodes CASSFSGGAYNEQFF.

This clonotype was seen ten or more times. This chain joins TRBV20-1 and TRBJ1-1; 7 bases align to TRBD1. The CDR3 runs to 14 residues. Germline loops: CDR1 DFQATT, CDR2 SNEGSKA (reference sequence). With 2 bases clipped from V and 8 bases from J, the junction kept 11 bases outside the gene matches. The CDR3 DNA sequence: TGCAGTGCTAGATCGCGGACAGGAAGCGCCGAAGCTTTCTTT. Its protein is CSARSRTGSAEAFF.

This clonotype has a count of ten or more. The chain carries TRBV20-1 and TRBJ1-5; D ambiguous. The germline gives CDR1 DFQATT, CDR2 SNEGSKA (reference sequence). V shed 3 bases and J shed 0 bases, with 18 bases lying between them. The CDR3 length is 17 residues. The DNA for the CDR3 is TGCAGTGCTAGTGTAGGGAGTCAAATTTATAGCAATCAGCCCCAGCATTTT. Translated, it gives CSASVGSQIYSNQPQHF.

This clonotype was counted at least ten times. The chain has TRBV2 and TRBJ2-1; D is uncertain. This CDR3 region has 14 residues. Trimming cost V 6 bases and J 10 bases, with 19 bases left between them. The germline CDR1 and CDR2 sequences are SNHLY and FYNNEI. CDR3 protein: CASSQTGTGREQFF. The DNA for the CDR3 is TGTGCCAGCAGCCAAACGGGTACTGGTCGCGAGCAGTTCTTC.

The rearrangement links TRBV3-1 to TRBJ1-4; TRBD1 aligns across 10 bases. There are 15 residues in the CDR3. Germline-derived CDR1 and CDR2 are LGHDT and YNNKEL (reference sequence). The V segment lost 1 base and the J segment 7 bases; nucleotides outside the gene matches: 3. The DNA of the CDR3 is TGTGCCAGCAGCCAAGTGGACAGGGGGGGTGAAAAACTGTTTTTT. This sequence encodes CASSQVDRGGEKLFF.

The table lists this clonotype with many counts. The V call is TRBV28, the J call TRBJ2-5; D remains ambiguous. The V end lost 6 bases, the J end lost 7 bases, and 15 bases lay between the germline ends. Germline V gene sequence: CDR1 MDHEN, CDR2 SYDVKM. The CDR3 runs 13 residues. Here the CDR3 DNA reads TGTGCCAGCAGCCTCGCCAACCCAGGGACCCAGTACTTC. Amino acids: CASSLANPGTQYF.

This clonotype showed up many times. The chain joins TRBV20-1 to TRBJ2-1; the match to TRBD2 covers 8 bases. With V trimmed by 0 bases and J by 6 bases, 4 bases remained unmatched. Germline values: CDR1 DFQATT, CDR2 SNEGSKA (reference sequence). This CDR3 has 14 amino acids. The CDR3 DNA is TGCAGTGCTAGAGATGTCCTAGCGGGCAATGAGCAGTTCTTC. This gives the protein CSARDVLAGNEQFF.

This clonotype was picked up many times. The chain joins TRBV19 to TRBJ2-1, with 8 nucleotides matching TRBD2. Trimming cost V 5 bases and J 5 bases; bases outside gene matches: 11. This CDR3 region has 16 residues. CDR1 and CDR2 (germline): LNHDA, SQIVND (reference sequence). CDR3 nucleotide sequence: TGTGCCAGTAGTGTAGCTTCGCGGGGGGCAAACAATGAGCAGTTCTTC. It yields the protein CASSVASRGANNEQFF.

This clonotype was picked up a small number of times. The gene calls are TRBV10-3 and TRBJ2-5; D possibly matches TRBD1 or TRBD2 (6 bases each). This CDR3 is built from 14 residues. Germline V CDR1 and CDR2: ENHRY, SYGVKD. V was cut by 10 bases and J by 2 bases, with 17 bases left in between. The CDR3 nucleotides read TGTGCCACCGCGGGGACGGACAGACAAGAGACCCAGTACTTC. Translated, it gives CATAGTDRQETQYF.

This clonotype was observed at least ten times. The chain is built from TRBV7-9 and TRBJ1-3; tentative D call: TRBD1 (5 bases). Germline V CDR1 and CDR2: SEHNR, FQNEAQ (reference sequence). The CDR3 runs 15 residues. V lost 6 bases to trimming and J lost 0 bases, with 12 bases between them. CDR3 nucleotides: TGTGCCAGCAGACCATCAGGGTCCTCTGGAAACACCATATATTTT. It translates to CASRPSGSSGNTIYF.

Ten or more counts support this clonotype. The chain carries TRBV7-2 and TRBJ2-3; TRBD2 is a possible D gene (7 bases). V was trimmed by 1 base and J by 0 bases, leaving 11 bases between them. The CDR3 is 16 residues long. The germline CDR1 and CDR2 sequences are SGHTA and FQGNSA. The CDR3 region is CASSLGGGGSTDTQYF. In DNA, the CDR3 is TGTGCCAGCAGCTTAGGAGGGGGGGGTAGCACAGATACGCAGTATTTT. The whole variable domain, filled in from reference TRBV7-2 and TRBJ2-3, reads GAGVSQSPSNKVTEKGKDVELRCDPISGHTALYWYRQSLGQGLEFLIYFQGNSAPDKSGLPSDRFSAERTGGSVSTLTIQRTQQEDSAVYLCASSLGGGGSTDTQYFGPGTRLTVL.

This clonotype has at least ten counts. The V call is TRBV11-3, the J call TRBJ1-2; perhaps TRBD1 as D (5 bases). The CDR3 is made up of 13 amino acids. The germline CDR1 and CDR2 sequences are SGHNT and YENEEA. V was shortened by 5 bases and J by 4 bases, with 11 bases between the two germline ends. The CDR3 region is CASSTEGPYGYTF. CDR3 DNA sequence: TGTGCCAGCAGCACAGAGGGGCCCTATGGCTACACCTTC. The full variable domain, rest sourced from reference TRBV11-3 and TRBJ1-2, is EAGVVQSPRYKIIEKKQPVAFWCNPISGHNTLYWYLQNLGQGPELLIRYENEEAVDDSQLPKDRFSAERLKGVDSTLKIQPAELGDSAVYLCASSTEGPYGYTFGSGTRLTVV.

As for this clonotype: Just one base apart from a much larger clone, this may be a read error. The J gene is TRBJ2-7, the V gene TRBV28, with 9 bases that match TRBD1. This CDR3 has 15 residues. Germline-derived CDR1 and CDR2 are MDHEN and SYDVKM. Unmatched junction bases numbered 9, after V lost 2 bases and J lost 7 bases. This chain's CDR3 is CASSLGGTGLREQYF. CDR3 DNA: TGTGCCAGCAGTTTAGGCGGGACAGGGTTGCGGGAGCAGTACTTC.

This clonotype was observed at least ten times. This chain links TRBV19 with TRBJ2-2; 9 bases are shared with TRBD1. V shed 4 bases, J shed 7 bases, and the junction held 7 bases outside the gene matches. The V gene's germline CDR1 is LNHDA and CDR2 SQIVND (reference sequence). This CDR3 comprises 15 residues. CDR3 protein: CASSTSGTGLGELFF. CDR3 nucleotides: TGTGCCAGTAGTACTTCCGGGACAGGGCTCGGGGAGCTGTTTTTT.

This clonotype was picked up one time. This sequence may be a read error, since a much larger clone differs from it by one base. This chain uses TRBV19 with TRBJ2-2; the D gene is possibly TRBD2 (5 bases). In germline, CDR1 is LNHDA, CDR2 SQIVND (reference sequence). The CDR3 is 13 residues long. CDR3 nucleotides: TGTGCCAGTAGTATAGGGAACACCGGGGTGCTGTTTTTT. It codes for CASSIGNTGVLFF. Filled out from reference TRBV19 and TRBJ2-2, the complete variable domain reads DGGITQSPKYLFRKEGQNVTLSCEQNLNHDAMYWYRQDPGQGLRLIYYSQIVNDFQKGDIAEGYSVSREKKESFPLTVTSAQKNPTAFYLCASSIGNTGVLFFGEGSRLTVL.

The rearrangement joins TRBV7-9 to TRBJ1-1, with 8 bases fitting TRBD1. Germline CDR1 and CDR2: SEHNR and FQNEAQ (reference sequence). There are 14 residues in the CDR3. The ends lost 6 bases at V and 6 bases at J; junction bases unmatched: 9. Here the CDR3 reads CASRKTGESAEAFF. DNA for the CDR3: TGTGCCAGCAGGAAGACAGGGGAGTCGGCTGAAGCTTTCTTT. Drawing the rest from reference TRBV7-9 and TRBJ1-1, the complete variable domain is DTGVSQNPRHKITKRGQNVTFRCDPISEHNRLYWYRQTLGQGPEFLTYFQNEAQLEKSRLLSDRFSAERPKGSFSTLEIQRTEQGDSAMYLCASRKTGESAEAFFGQGTRLTVV.

This clonotype was found many times. The V call is TRBV7-3, the J call TRBJ2-6, with a tentative D call TRBD2 (6 bases). Trimming removed 7 bases from V and 1 base from J, with 29 bases in between. The CDR3 runs to 21 residues. Germline values: CDR1 SGHTA, CDR2 FQGTGA. For the CDR3, the DNA is TGTGCCAGCATCCTACCTTATTTCGGGGACGCGGGGTCTTCTGGGGCCAACGTCCTGACTTTC. Its translation is CASILPYFGDAGSSGANVLTF.

In its sample, this clonotype was seen many times. The chain uses TRBV12-3 or TRBV12-4 and TRBJ1-1, with TRBD1 matching 9 bases. Germline trimming cut 5 bases from V and 5 bases from J; bases unmatched to any gene: 15. The CDR3 runs to 17 residues. The CDR3 DNA reads as TGTGCCAGCAGTCTCAACAGGGGGCGATCCTCGGGGACTGAAGCTTTCTTT. It specifies CASSLNRGRSSGTEAFF.